The 3 T cell receptor beta chains in this list originate from one sample, sequenced in a study of blood T cell repertoires in COVID-19. Assay: immunoSEQ multiplex PCR; the TCRdb copy retains only in-frame clones and omits some. The top ten clones hold approximately 5.3% of a sample with more than 250,000 clones, over 75% of them seen once. The sequencing sample was made of PBMCs or T cells enriched from blood (not recorded which). These receptors originate from a woman aged 25 to 39 who had recovered from COVID-19.

V usage is TRBV5-6 and J usage is TRBJ2-7; TRBD1 matches at 8 bases. The CDR3 sequence is 13 residues long. From germline, CDR1 is SGHDT and CDR2 YYEEEE. V was clipped by 4 bases and J by 2 bases; unmatched bases: 2. This CDR3 is CASSNRGTYEQYF. The CDR3 bases are TGTGCCAGCAGCAACAGGGGGACCTACGAGCAGTACTTC. The full variable domain, rest sourced from reference TRBV5-6 and TRBJ2-7, is DAGVTQSPTHLIKTRGQQVTLRCSPKSGHDTVSWYQQALGQGPQFIFQYYEEEERQRGNFPDRFSGHQFPNYSSELNVNALLLGDSALYLCASSNRGTYEQYFGPGTRLTVT.

The V gene is TRBV5-5, the J gene TRBJ2-5; 7 bases map to TRBD2. There are 14 residues in the CDR3. V shed 2 bases and J 5 bases; nucleotides not matched to a gene: 6. Germline CDR1 and CDR2: SGHKS and YYEKEE (reference sequence). CDR3 in DNA: TGTGCCAGCAGCTTTAGGACTAGAAGGGAGACCCAGTACTTC. As protein: CASSFRTRRETQYF. Full variable domain (outside the CDR3, taken from reference TRBV5-5 and TRBJ2-5): DAGVTQSPTHLIKTRGQQVTLRCSPISGHKSVSWYQQVLGQGPQFIFQYYEKEERGRGNFPDRFSARQFPNYSSELNVNALLLGDSALYLCASSFRTRRETQYFGPGTRLLVL.

The V and J genes are TRBV30 and TRBJ2-3, with 7 nucleotides matching TRBD2. Per the germline V gene, CDR1 is GTSNPN and CDR2 is SVGIG (reference sequence). CDR3 length equals 16 residues. The junction had 10 bases not matched to a gene; V was cut back by 0 bases and J by 4 bases. The CDR3 DNA sequence: TGTGCCTGGAGTGTAAATAATTGGGGGAGGGCAGATACGCAGTATTTT. Translated: CAWSVNNWGRADTQYF.